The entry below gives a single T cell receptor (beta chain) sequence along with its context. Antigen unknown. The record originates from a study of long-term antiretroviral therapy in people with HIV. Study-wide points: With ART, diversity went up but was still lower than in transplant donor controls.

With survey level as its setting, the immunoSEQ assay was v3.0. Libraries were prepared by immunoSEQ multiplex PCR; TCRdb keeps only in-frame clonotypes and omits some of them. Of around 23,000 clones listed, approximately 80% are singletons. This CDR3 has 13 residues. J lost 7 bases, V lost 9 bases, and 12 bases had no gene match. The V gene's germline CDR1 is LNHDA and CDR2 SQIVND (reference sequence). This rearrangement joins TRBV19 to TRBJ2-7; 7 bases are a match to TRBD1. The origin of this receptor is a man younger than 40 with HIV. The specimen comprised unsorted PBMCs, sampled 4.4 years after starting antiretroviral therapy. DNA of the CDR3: TGTGCCAGCCTAGGCCCGACAGGGAAAGAGCAGTACTTC. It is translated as CASLGPTGKEQYF.